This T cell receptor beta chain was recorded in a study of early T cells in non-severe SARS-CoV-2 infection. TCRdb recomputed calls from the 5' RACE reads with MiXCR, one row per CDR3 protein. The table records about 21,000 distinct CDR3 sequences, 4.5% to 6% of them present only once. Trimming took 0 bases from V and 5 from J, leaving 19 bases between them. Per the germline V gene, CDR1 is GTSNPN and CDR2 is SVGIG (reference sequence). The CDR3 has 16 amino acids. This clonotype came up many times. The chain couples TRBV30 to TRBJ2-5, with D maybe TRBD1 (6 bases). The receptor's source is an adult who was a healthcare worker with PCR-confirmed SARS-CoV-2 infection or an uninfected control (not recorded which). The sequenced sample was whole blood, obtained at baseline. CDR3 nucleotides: TGTGCCTGGAGTGTAGGTGGAACAGGGTATTCGGAGACCCAGTACTTC. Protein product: CAWSVGGTGYSETQYF.